This TCR beta chain was retrieved from a study of identical twins. This clonotype has more than one count but fewer than ten. Its antigen is unidentified. MiXCR was run by TCRdb on the 5' RACE reads, yielding one entry per CDR3 protein. The sample lists 400,000 to 550,000 distinct CDR3 sequences, roughly a fifth occurring once. V lost 3 bases and J 5 bases, leaving 16 bases between the germline ends. The CDR3 extends over 15 amino acids. Germline values: CDR1 LGHNA, CDR2 YSLEER. Study-level results: Recombination models fit unrelated individuals' TCR alpha sharing but underestimated twins'.

Separately, the same data were catalogued under a study of T cells expressing NK-cell markers. That investigation notes: Seven donors tested HCMV-seropositive and one tested seronegative among the eight sequenced. NKG2C+ dominant clonotypes from 6 or 7 donors made up about 1.0-7.5% of CD8+ T cells. Expanded NKG2C+ T cell clones were not confirmed as HCMV-specific.

The chain couples TRBV4-3 to TRBJ2-5; perhaps TRBD1 as D (6 bases). Sequenced input: CD4+ T cells sorted from blood. This receptor was identified in a woman aged 18-29 years in good health. CDR3 in DNA: TGCGCCAGCAGCCAGGGGGCCGGGGTTCGGGAGACCCAGTACTTC. This gives the protein CASSQGAGVRETQYF.